Below are 7 T cell receptor beta chains sequenced from a single sample in a study of Ad26.COV2.S vaccination and SARS-CoV-2 variants. Sample treatment: approximately 18 received Ad26.COV2.S at low or high dose, single or two shots; five or six received placebo; per-sample allocation not given. After the first vaccine or placebo injection, samples were drawn on day 63. Clones were read by immunoSEQ multiplex PCR, and TCRdb kept only the in-frame ones, dropping some. The table lists 300,000 to 400,000 clones, around 84% of them singletons. The material was peripheral blood, obtained in a trial of Ad26.COV2.S vaccine versus placebo. Source of these receptors: a person between 18 and 65 years old who received the Ad26.COV2.S COVID-19 vaccine or a placebo.

Concerning this clone: The junction departs from germline at one end; a sequencing error may be responsible. The chain carries TRBV7-2 and TRBJ2-1; D gene ambiguous. This CDR3 comprises 12 residues. CDR1 SGHTA and CDR2 FQGNSA come from the germline V gene. The CDR3 DNA is TGTGCCAGCAGCCGGAGTGAGCCTGAGCTGTTCTTC. Its translation: CASSRSEPELFF. The variable domain in full, with the rest retrieved from reference TRBV7-2 and TRBJ2-1, is GAGVSQSPSNKVTEKGKDVELRCDPISGHTALYWYRQSLGQGLEFLIYFQGNSAPDKSGLPSDRFSAERTGGSVSTLTIQRTQQEDSAVYLCASSRSEPELFFGPGTRLTVL.

The genes are TRBV7-9 and TRBJ1-6, with no clear D. Trimming pared 6 bases from V and 13 bases from J, leaving 19 bases between. Germline V gives CDR1 SEHNR, CDR2 FQNEAQ (reference sequence). There are 14 residues in the CDR3. CDR3 coding DNA: TGTGCCAGCAGTTCGGCCGGGATCCCATCGCCCCTCCACTTT. Its translation is CASSSAGIPSPLHF.

This chain uses TRBV30 with TRBJ2-5; 8 bases are shared with TRBD2. Germline CDR1 and CDR2: GTSNPN and SVGIG (reference sequence). The CDR3 contains 17 residues. J gave up 1 base and V 5 bases, and 15 bases lay outside the gene matches. The CDR3 DNA sequence: TGTGCCTGGGAACCGAGACTAGCGACGGCGGTCCAAGAGACCCAGTACTTC. Its translation is CAWEPRLATAVQETQYF.

The rearrangement uses TRBV19 and TRBJ1-5; D ambiguous. V gave up 7 bases and J gave up 3 bases, with 19 bases separating them. Germline V gene lookup returns CDR1 LNHDA and CDR2 SQIVND (reference sequence). CDR3 length equals 16 residues. The CDR3 DNA is TGTGCCAGTACGCGCGCGGCGCTCACACCCAATCAGCCCCAGCATTTT. Protein sequence: CASTRAALTPNQPQHF.

The chain has TRBV18 and TRBJ1-1; D is possibly TRBD1 (5 bases). CDR3 length: 13 amino acids. Germline V gene sequence: CDR1 KGHSH, CDR2 LQKENI. The germline V and J ends were trimmed by 3 bases and 3 bases, with 8 bases remaining between them. The CDR3 is CASSPGVYTEAFF. The CDR3, as DNA: TGTGCCAGCTCACCGGGGGTATACACTGAAGCTTTCTTT.

The table lists this clone with a count of one. The chain joins TRBV4-3 to TRBJ1-1; a weak D match, TRBD1 (6 bases). CDR1 LGHNA and CDR2 YSLEER come from the germline V gene. V lost 3 bases, J lost 1 base, and 15 bases lay in between. This CDR3 is 16 amino acids long. The CDR3 sequence is CASSQDTTGGNTEAFF. The CDR3 nucleotides read TGCGCCAGCAGCCAGGACACGACAGGCGGGAACACTGAAGCTTTCTTT.

The J gene is TRBJ1-5, the V gene TRBV6-2 or TRBV6-3; possible D gene TRBD1, 5 bases. Germline CDR1 reads MNHEY; CDR2 reads SVGEGT. The germline V and J ends were trimmed by 5 bases and 3 bases, with 11 bases remaining between them. The CDR3 is made up of 14 amino acids. The CDR3 loop is CASSPGTHNQPQHF. In DNA form, the CDR3 reads TGTGCCAGCAGTCCCGGGACCCACAATCAGCCCCAGCATTTT.